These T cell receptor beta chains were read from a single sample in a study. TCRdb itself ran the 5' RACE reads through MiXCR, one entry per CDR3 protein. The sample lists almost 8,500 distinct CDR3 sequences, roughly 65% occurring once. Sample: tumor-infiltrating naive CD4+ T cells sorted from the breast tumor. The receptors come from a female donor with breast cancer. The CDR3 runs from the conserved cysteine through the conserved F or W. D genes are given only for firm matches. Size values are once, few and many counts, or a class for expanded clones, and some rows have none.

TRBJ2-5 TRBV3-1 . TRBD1 CASSQDRTGLGETQYF TGTGCCAGCAGCCAAGACCGGACAGGGCTGGGGGAGACCCAGTACTTC
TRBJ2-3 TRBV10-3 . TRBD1 CAISLADRAQYF TGTGCCATTTCCCTCGCGGACAGGGCGCAGTATTTT
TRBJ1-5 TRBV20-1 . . CSALTDTNSNQPQHF TGCAGTGCCTTGACAGACACGAATAGCAATCAGCCCCAGCATTTT
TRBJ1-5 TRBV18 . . CASSPEMGIQPQHF TGTGCCAGCTCACCAGAAATGGGTATACAGCCCCAGCATTTT
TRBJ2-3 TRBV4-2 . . CASSQEASPRTDTQYF TGTGCCAGCAGCCAAGAGGCCAGCCCCCGAACAGATACGCAGTATTTT
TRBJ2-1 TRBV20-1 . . CSARSPLYNEQFF TGCAGTGCTAGGTCCCCCCTCTACAATGAGCAGTTCTTC
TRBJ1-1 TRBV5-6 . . CASSPTAVNTEAFF TGTGCCAGCAGCCCGACAGCTGTAAACACTGAAGCTTTCTTT
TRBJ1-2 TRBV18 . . CASSPWGTRGGYTF TGTGCCAGCTCACCGTGGGGCACCCGCGGTGGCTACACCTTC
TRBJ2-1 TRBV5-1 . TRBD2 CASSLALAVYNEQFF TGCGCCAGCAGTTTGGCGCTAGCGGTCTACAATGAGCAGTTCTTC
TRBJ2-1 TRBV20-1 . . CSARVRGGVNEQFF TGCAGTGCTAGAGTTAGAGGTGGAGTCAATGAGCAGTTCTTC
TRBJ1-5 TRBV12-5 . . CASGLGQAQPQHF TGTGCTAGTGGTTTGGGACAGGCCCAGCCCCAGCATTTT
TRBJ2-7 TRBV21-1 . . CASSPRSHQGPASDSYEQYF TGTGCCAGCAGCCCCCGGTCCCATCAGGGGCCGGCTTCAGACTCCTACGAGCAGTACTTC
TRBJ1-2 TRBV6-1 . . CASSPDNLYGYTF TGTGCCAGCAGTCCTGACAACCTCTATGGCTACACCTTC
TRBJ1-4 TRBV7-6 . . CASSQNEKLFF TGTGCCAGCAGTCAGAACGAAAAACTGTTTTTT
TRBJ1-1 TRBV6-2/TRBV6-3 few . CASSSHSDTEAFF TGTGCCAGCAGTTCTCACTCGGACACTGAAGCTTTCTTT
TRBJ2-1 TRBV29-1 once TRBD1 CSVRTGGSFGQFF TGCAGCGTCCGGACAGGGGGTTCATTCGGGCAGTTCTTC
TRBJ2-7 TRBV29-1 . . CSADVGHEQYF TGCAGCGCCGACGTGGGGCACGAGCAGTACTTC
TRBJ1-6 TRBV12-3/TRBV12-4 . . CASSLIGGLYNSPLHF TGTGCCAGCAGTTTAATCGGGGGGCTCTATAATTCACCCCTCCACTTT
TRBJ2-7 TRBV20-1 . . CSARNTYEQYF TGCAGTGCTAGGAACACCTACGAGCAGTACTTC
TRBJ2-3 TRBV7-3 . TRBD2 CASSLSGLSGSTDTQYF TGTGCCAGCAGCTTATCTGGGCTTAGCGGGAGTACAGATACGCAGTATTTT
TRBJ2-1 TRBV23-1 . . CASSQSLNGTTSYNEQFF TGCGCCAGCAGTCAATCGTTAAATGGGACCACCTCCTACAATGAGCAGTTCTTC
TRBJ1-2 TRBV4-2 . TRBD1 CASRSTPGQGKGGYTF TGTGCCAGCAGATCAACCCCGGGACAGGGGAAGGGAGGCTACACCTTC
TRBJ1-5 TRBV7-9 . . CASSLSGSYQPQHF TGTGCCAGCAGCTTATCCGGCAGTTATCAGCCCCAGCATTTT
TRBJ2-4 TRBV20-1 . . CSALEGGGGFIQYF TGCAGTGCTCTCGAAGGGGGGGGAGGTTTCATTCAGTACTTC
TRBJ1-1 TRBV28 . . CASSLSTGAFF TGTGCCAGCAGTTTATCGACGGGAGCTTTCTTT
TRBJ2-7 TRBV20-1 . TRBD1 CSARQGVFYEQYF TGCAGTGCTAGGCAGGGGGTGTTCTACGAGCAGTACTTC
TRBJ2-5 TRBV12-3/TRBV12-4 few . CASSSGSGTETQYF TGTGCCAGCAGTTCGGGTTCGGGGACGGAGACCCAGTACTTC
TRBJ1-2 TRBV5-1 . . CASSLETSSYGYTF TGCGCCAGCAGCTTGGAGACCAGCTCCTATGGCTACACCTTC
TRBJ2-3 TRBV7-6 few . CASSDVGGRDTQYF TGTGCCAGCAGCGACGTGGGGGGGCGGGATACGCAGTATTTT
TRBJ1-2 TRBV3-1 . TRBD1 CASSPTGLNYGYTF TGTGCCAGCAGCCCGACAGGGCTTAACTATGGCTACACCTTC
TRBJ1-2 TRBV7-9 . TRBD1 CASGGWDRNYGYTF TGTGCCAGCGGGGGTTGGGACAGAAACTATGGCTACACCTTC
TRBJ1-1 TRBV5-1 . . CASSPQPGPNTEAFF TGCGCCAGCAGCCCCCAACCGGGCCCTAACACTGAAGCTTTCTTT
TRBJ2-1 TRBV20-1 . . CSATRRGNEQFF TGCAGTGCTACCCGGAGGGGGAATGAGCAGTTCTTC
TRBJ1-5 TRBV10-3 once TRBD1 CASTGQKNQPQHF TGTGCCTCAACGGGACAGAAAAATCAGCCCCAGCATTTT
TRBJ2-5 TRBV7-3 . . CASSSGAASRETQYF TGTGCCAGCAGCTCAGGGGCGGCCAGCCGGGAGACCCAGTACTTC
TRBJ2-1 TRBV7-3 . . CASSLSPGHEQFF TGTGCCAGCAGCTTAAGTCCAGGGCATGAGCAGTTCTTC
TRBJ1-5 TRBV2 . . CASSGDGNNQPQHF TGTGCCAGCAGTGGCGACGGAAACAATCAGCCCCAGCATTTT
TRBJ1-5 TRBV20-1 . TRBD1 CSARLAGGGQPQHF TGCAGTGCTAGACTGGCAGGGGGCGGACAGCCCCAGCATTTT
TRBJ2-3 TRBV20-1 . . CSRDGRGGADTQYF TGCAGTCGCGATGGCAGGGGGGGCGCAGATACGCAGTATTTT
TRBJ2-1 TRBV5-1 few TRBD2 CASSPSGSVYNEQFF TGCGCCAGCAGCCCTAGCGGGAGTGTTTACAATGAGCAGTTCTTC
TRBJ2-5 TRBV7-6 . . CASSLSWVEGETQYF TGTGCCAGCAGCTTATCATGGGTGGAGGGAGAGACCCAGTACTTC
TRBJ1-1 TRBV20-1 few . CSAGKGITEAFF TGCAGTGCCGGGAAGGGGATCACTGAAGCTTTCTTT
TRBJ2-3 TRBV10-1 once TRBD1 CATSPGQGPDTQYF TGCGCCACCTCCCCGGGACAGGGACCAGATACGCAGTATTTT
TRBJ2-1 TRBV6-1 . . CASSEAGGLVDEQFF TGTGCCAGCAGTGAAGCTGGGGGGTTGGTCGATGAGCAGTTCTTC
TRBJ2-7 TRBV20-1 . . CSAPDRDYEQYF TGCAGTGCCCCGGACAGAGACTACGAGCAGTACTTC
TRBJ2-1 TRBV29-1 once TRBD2 CSVGLAGGVEQFF TGCAGCGTTGGTCTAGCGGGGGGGGTTGAGCAGTTCTTC